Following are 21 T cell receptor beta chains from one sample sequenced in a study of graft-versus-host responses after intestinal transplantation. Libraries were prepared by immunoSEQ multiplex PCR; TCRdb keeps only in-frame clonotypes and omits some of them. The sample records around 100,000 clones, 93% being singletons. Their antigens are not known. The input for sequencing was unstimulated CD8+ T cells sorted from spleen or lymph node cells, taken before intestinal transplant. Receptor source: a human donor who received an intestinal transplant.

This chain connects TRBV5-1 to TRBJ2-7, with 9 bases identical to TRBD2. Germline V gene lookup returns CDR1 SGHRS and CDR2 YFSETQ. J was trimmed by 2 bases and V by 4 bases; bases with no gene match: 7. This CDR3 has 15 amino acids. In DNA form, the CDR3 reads TGCGCCAGCAGCCTTGAGAGCGGGGGGACCTACGAGCAGTACTTC. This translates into CASSLESGGTYEQYF.

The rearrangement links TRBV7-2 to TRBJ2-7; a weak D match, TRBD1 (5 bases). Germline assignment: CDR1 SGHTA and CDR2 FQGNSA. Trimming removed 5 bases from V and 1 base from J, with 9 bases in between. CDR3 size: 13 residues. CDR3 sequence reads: CASSPPGSYEQYF. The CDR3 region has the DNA TGTGCCAGCAGCCCGCCAGGGTCCTACGAGCAGTACTTC.

The CDR3 protein is CASSVGSKIITDTQYF. CDR3 DNA sequence: TGTGCCAGCAGCGTAGGGAGTAAGATAATCACAGATACGCAGTATTTT. The J gene is TRBJ2-3, the V gene TRBV9; D gene ambiguous. There are 16 residues in the CDR3. The germline V and J ends were trimmed by 0 bases and 2 bases, with 13 bases remaining between them. Germline V gene lookup returns CDR1 SGDLS and CDR2 YYNGEE.

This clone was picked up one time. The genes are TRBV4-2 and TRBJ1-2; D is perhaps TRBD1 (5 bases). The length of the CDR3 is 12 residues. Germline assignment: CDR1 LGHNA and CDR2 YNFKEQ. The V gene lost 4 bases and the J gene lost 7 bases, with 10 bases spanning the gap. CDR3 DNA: TGTGCCAGCAGCCCCTTAGGGGCTGGCTACACCTTC. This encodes CASSPLGAGYTF.

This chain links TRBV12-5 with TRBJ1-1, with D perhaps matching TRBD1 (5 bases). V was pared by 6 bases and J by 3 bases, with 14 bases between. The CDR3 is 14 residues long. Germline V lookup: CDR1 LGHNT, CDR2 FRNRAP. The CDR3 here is CASGGWGSDTEAFF. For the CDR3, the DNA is TGTGCTAGTGGAGGATGGGGGTCGGACACTGAAGCTTTCTTT.

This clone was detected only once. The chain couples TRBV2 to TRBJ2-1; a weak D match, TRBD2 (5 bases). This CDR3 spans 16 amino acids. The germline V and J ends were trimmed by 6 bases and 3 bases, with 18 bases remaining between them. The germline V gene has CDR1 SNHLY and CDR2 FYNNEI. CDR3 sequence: CASRPERQRLYNEQFF. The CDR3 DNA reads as TGTGCCAGCAGACCCGAGCGGCAACGCCTCTACAATGAGCAGTTCTTC.

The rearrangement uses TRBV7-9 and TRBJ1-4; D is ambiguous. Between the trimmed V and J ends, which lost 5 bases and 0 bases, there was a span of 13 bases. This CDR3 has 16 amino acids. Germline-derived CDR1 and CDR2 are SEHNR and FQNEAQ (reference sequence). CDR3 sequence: CASSPFLGATNEKLFF. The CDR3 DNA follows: TGTGCCAGCAGCCCGTTCTTGGGTGCAACTAATGAAAAACTGTTTTTT.

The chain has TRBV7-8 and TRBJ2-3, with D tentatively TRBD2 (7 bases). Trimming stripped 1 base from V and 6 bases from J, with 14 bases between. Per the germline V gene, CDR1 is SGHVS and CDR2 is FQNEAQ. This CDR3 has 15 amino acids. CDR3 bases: TGTGCCAGCAGCTTAGGCGGGGGCAGGGCGGATACGCAGTATTTT. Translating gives CASSLGGGRADTQYF.

CDR3 amino acids: CASSLEGDRLALLTDTQYF. The CDR3 DNA reads TGTGCCAGCAGCTTAGAGGGGGATCGACTAGCTCTCCTCACAGATACGCAGTATTTT. The chain recombines TRBV7-9 with TRBJ2-3, with D possibly TRBD2 on 7 matching bases. CDR3 length: 19 residues. The ends were cut back, 1 base at V and 2 bases at J, with 22 bases in the middle. Germline values: CDR1 SEHNR, CDR2 FQNEAQ (reference sequence).

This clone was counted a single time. CDR3 DNA sequence: TGTGCCACCTCGGGGACAGGGGAAGAGACCCAGTACTTC. Protein sequence: CATSGTGEETQYF. The chain links TRBV2 to TRBJ2-5, with TRBD1 matching over 10 bases. Germline assignment: CDR1 SNHLY and CDR2 FYNNEI. Trimming at V came to 10 bases and at J to 3 bases, leaving 5 bases not matched to a gene. This CDR3 comprises 13 residues.

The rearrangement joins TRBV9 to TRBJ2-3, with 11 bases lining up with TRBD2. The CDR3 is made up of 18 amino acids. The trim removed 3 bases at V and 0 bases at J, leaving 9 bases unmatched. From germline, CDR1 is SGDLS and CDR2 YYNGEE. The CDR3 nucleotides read TGTGCCAGCAGCGCCTCCGGGACTAGCGGATTCAGCACAGATACGCAGTATTTT. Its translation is CASSASGTSGFSTDTQYF.

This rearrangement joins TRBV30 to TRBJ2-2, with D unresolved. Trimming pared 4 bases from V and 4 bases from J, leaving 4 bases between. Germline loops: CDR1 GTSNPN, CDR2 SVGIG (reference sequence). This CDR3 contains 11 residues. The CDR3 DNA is TGTGCCTGGATAACCACCGGGGAGCTGTTTTTT. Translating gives CAWITTGELFF. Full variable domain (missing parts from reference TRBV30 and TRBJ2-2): SQTIHQWPATLVQPVGSPLSLECTVEGTSNPNLYWYRQAAGRGLQLLFYSVGIGQISSEVPQNLSASRPQDRQFILSSKKLLLSDSGFYLCAWITTGELFFGEGSRLTVL.

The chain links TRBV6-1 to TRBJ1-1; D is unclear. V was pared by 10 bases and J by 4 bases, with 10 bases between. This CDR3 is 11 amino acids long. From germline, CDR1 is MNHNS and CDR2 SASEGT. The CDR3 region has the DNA TGTGCCATCATCAAAGGCACTGAAGCTTTCTTT. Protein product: CAIIKGTEAFF.

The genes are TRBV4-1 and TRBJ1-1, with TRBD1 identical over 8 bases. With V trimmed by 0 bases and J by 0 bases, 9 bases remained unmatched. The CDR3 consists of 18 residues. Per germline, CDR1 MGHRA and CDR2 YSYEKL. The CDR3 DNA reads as TGCGCCAGCAGCCAAGATCCCTTGACAGGGGTAATGAACACTGAAGCTTTCTTT. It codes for CASSQDPLTGVMNTEAFF.

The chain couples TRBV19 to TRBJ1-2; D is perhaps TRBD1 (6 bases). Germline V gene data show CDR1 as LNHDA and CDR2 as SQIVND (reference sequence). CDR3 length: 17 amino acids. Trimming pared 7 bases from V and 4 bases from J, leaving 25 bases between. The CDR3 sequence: CASKGGARVLRGYGYTF. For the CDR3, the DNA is TGTGCCAGTAAGGGGGGGGCCAGGGTCCTACGGGGCTATGGCTACACCTTC.

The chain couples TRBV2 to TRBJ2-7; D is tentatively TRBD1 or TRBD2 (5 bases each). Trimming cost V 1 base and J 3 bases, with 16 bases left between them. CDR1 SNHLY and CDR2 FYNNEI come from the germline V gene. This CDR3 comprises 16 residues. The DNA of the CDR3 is TGTGCCAGCAGTGAAGAACCGCCGGGGCAAGTCTACGAGCAGTACTTC. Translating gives CASSEEPPGQVYEQYF.

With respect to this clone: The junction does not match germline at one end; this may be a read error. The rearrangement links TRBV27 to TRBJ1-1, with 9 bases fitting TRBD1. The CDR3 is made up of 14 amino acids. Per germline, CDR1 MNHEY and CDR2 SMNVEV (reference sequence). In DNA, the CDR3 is TGTGCCAACAGTTCGGGACAGGGGAACACTGAAGCTTTCTTT. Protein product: CANSSGQGNTEAFF.

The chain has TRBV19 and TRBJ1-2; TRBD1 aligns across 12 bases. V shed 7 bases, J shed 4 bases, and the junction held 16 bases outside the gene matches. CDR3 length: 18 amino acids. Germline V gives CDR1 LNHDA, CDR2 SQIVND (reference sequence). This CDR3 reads CASITPGTGGGPFYGYTF. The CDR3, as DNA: TGTGCCAGTATCACGCCCGGGACAGGGGGCGGCCCCTTCTATGGCTACACCTTC. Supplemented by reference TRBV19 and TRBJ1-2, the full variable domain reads DGGITQSPKYLFRKEGQNVTLSCEQNLNHDAMYWYRQDPGQGLRLIYYSQIVNDFQKGDIAEGYSVSREKKESFPLTVTSAQKNPTAFYLCASITPGTGGGPFYGYTFGSGTRLTVV.

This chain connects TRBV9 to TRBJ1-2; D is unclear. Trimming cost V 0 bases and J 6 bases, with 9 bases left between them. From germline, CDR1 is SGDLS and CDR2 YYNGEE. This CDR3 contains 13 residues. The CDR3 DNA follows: TGTGCCAGCAGCGTAGACGGGAGGGATGGCTACACCTTC. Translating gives CASSVDGRDGYTF.

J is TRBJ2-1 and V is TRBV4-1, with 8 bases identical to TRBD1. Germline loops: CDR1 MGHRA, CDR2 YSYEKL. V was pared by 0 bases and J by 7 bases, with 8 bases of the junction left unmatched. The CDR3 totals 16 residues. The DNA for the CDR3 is TGCGCCAGCAGCCAAGAGGGCAGGGGGCAAGGAAATGAGCAGTTCTTC. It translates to CASSQEGRGQGNEQFF.

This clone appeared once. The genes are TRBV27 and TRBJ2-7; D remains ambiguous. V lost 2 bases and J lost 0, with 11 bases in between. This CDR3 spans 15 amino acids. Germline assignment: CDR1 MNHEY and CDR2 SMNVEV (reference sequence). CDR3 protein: CASSLGLMSSYEQYF. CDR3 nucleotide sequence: TGTGCCAGCAGTTTAGGGTTGATGAGCTCCTACGAGCAGTACTTC.